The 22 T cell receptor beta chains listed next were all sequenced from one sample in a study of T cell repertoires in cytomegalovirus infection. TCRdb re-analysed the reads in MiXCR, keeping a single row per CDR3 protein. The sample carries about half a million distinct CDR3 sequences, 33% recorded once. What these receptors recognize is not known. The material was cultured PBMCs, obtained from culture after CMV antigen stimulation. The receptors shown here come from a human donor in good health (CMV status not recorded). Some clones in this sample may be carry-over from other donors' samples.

The DNA of the CDR3 is TGTGCCAGCAGCCAAGAGTTGGCCCCGAATAGGCGGGCCAATGAGCAGTTCTTC. Translated: CASSQELAPNRRANEQFF. This chain links TRBV14 with TRBJ2-1, with D possibly TRBD2 on 5 matching bases. In germline, CDR1 is SGHDN, CDR2 FVKESK. V lost 0 bases and J 6 bases, leaving 21 bases between the germline ends. This CDR3 has 18 residues.

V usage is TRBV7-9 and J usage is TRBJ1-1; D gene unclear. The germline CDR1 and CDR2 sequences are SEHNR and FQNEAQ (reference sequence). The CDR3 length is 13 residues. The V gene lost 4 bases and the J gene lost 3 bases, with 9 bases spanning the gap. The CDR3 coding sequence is TGTGCCAGCAGCTCTGGAGAATACACTGAAGCTTTCTTT. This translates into CASSSGEYTEAFF.

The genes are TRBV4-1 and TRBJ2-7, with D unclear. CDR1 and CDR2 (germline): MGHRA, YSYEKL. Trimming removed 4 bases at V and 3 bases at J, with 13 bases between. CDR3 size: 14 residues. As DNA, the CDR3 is TGCGCCAGCAGCCCCACACCCCGCGGCTACGAGCAGTACGTC. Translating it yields CASSPTPRGYEQYV.

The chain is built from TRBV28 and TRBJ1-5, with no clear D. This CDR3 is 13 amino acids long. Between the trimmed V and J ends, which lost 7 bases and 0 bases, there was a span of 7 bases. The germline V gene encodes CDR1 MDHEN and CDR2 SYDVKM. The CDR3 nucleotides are TGTGCCAGCAACGTCGGTAGCAATCAGCCCCAGCATTTT. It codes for CASNVGSNQPQHF.

CDR3 loop: CASSYGSAWIGTDTQYF. Written as DNA, the CDR3 is TGTGCCAGCAGTTACGGTAGCGCCTGGATTGGGACAGATACGCAGTATTTT. The V gene is TRBV6-2 or TRBV6-3, the J gene TRBJ2-3, with a tentative D call TRBD2 (5 bases). CDR1 is MNHEY and CDR2 is SVGEGT in the germline V gene. CDR3 size: 17 residues. Trimming left V 2 bases short and J 3 bases short, with 18 bases between.

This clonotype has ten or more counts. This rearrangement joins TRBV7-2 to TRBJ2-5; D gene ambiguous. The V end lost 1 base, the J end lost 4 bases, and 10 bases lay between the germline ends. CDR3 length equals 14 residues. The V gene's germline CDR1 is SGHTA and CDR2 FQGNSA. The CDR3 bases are TGTGCCAGCAGCTTAGTCACGGGCCCAGAGACCCAGTACTTC. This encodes CASSLVTGPETQYF. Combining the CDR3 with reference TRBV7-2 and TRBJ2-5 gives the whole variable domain GAGVSQSPSNKVTEKGKDVELRCDPISGHTALYWYRQSLGQGLEFLIYFQGNSAPDKSGLPSDRFSAERTGGSVSTLTIQRTQQEDSAVYLCASSLVTGPETQYFGPGTRLLVL.

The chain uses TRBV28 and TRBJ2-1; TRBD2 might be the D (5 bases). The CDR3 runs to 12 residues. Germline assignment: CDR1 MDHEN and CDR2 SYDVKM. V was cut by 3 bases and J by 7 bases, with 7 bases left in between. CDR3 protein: CASSFRLNEQFF. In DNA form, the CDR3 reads TGTGCCAGCAGTTTCAGACTAAATGAGCAGTTCTTC.

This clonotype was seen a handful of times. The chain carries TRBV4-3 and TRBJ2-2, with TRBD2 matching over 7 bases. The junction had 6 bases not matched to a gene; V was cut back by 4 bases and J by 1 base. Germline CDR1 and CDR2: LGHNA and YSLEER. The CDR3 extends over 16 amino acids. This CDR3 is CASSPAAGWNTGELFF. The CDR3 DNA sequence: TGCGCCAGCAGCCCCGCAGCGGGGTGGAACACCGGGGAGCTGTTTTTT.

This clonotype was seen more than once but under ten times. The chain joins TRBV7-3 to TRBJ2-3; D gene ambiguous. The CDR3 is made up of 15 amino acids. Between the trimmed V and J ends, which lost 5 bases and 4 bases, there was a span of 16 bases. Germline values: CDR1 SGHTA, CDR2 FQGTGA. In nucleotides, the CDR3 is TGTGCCAGCAGCGAGGCCGGGTCTAGGGCAGATACGCAGTATTTT. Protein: CASSEAGSRADTQYF.

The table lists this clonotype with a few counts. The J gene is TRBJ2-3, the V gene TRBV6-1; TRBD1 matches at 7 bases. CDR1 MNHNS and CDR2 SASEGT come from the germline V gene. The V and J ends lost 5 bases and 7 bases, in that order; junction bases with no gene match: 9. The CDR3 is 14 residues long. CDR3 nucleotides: TGTGCCAGCAGTCGGGACAGCTCGGGGTATACGCAGTATTTT. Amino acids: CASSRDSSGYTQYF.

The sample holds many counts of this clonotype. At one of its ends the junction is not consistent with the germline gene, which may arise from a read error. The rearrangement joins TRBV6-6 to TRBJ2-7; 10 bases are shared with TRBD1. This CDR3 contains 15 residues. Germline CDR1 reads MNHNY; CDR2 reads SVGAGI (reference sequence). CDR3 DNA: TGTGCCAGTAGTTACTCGGGACAGGGGACCTACGAGCAGTACTTC. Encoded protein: CASSYSGQGTYEQYF.

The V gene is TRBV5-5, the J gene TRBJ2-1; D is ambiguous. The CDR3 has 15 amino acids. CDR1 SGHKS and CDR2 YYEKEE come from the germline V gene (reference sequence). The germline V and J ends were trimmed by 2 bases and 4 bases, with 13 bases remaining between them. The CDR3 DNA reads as TGTGCCAGCAGCTTACTTCTATCCCCTTACAATGAGCAGTTCTTC. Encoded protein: CASSLLLSPYNEQFF. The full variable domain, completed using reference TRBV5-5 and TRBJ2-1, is DAGVTQSPTHLIKTRGQQVTLRCSPISGHKSVSWYQQVLGQGPQFIFQYYEKEERGRGNFPDRFSARQFPNYSSELNVNALLLGDSALYLCASSLLLSPYNEQFFGPGTRLTVL.

This chain's CDR3 is CASSRLARTGELFF. The CDR3 DNA reads TGTGCCAGCAGCCGCCTAGCGAGGACCGGGGAGCTGTTTTTT. The gene calls are TRBV3-1 and TRBJ2-2; D perhaps matches TRBD2 (6 bases). Trimming stripped 4 bases from V and 5 bases from J, with 11 bases between. CDR1 and CDR2 from the germline V gene are LGHDT and YNNKEL (reference sequence). The CDR3 has 14 amino acids.

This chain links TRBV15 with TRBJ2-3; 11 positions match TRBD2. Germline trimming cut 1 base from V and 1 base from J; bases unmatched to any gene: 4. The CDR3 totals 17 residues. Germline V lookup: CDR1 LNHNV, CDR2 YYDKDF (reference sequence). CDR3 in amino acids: CATSRGTSGPRTDTQYF. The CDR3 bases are TGTGCCACCAGCAGAGGGACTAGCGGGCCCCGCACAGATACGCAGTATTTT.

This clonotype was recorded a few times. The CDR3 spells CASSEGGSRNEKLFF. The CDR3 DNA reads TGTGCCAGCAGTGAAGGGGGCAGTCGAAATGAAAAACTGTTTTTT. The rearrangement uses TRBV25-1 and TRBJ1-4; tentative D call: TRBD1 (6 bases). V was shortened by 2 bases and J by 5 bases, with 12 bases between the two germline ends. The CDR3 contains 15 residues. Germline V CDR1 and CDR2: MGHDK, SYGVNS.

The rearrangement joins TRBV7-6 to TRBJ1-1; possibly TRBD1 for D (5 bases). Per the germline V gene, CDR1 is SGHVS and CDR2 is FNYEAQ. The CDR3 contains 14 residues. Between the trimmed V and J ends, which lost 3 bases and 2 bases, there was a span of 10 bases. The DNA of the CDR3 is TGTGCCAGCAGCTTCCCGGGGCTCAACACTGAAGCTTTCTTT. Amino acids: CASSFPGLNTEAFF.

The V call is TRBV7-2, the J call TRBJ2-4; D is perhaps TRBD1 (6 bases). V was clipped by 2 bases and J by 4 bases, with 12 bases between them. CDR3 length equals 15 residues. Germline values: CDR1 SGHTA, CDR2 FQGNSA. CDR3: CASSLTRTEKNIQYF. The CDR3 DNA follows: TGTGCCAGCAGCTTAACCCGGACAGAGAAAAACATTCAGTACTTC.

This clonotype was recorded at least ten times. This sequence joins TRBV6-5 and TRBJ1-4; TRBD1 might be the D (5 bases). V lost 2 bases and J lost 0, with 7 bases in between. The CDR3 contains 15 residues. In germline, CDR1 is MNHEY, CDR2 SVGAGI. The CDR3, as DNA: TGTGCCAGCAGTTACGGGGGAGCAACTAATGAAAAACTGTTTTTT. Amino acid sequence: CASSYGGATNEKLFF.

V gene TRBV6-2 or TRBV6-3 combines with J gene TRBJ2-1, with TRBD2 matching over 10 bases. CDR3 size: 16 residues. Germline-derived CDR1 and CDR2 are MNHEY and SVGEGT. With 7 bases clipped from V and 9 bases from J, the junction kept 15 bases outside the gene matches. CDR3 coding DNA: TGTGCCAGCACGAGCCTGGGTAGCGGGAGGCGGAGTGAGCAGTTCTTC. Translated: CASTSLGSGRRSEQFF.

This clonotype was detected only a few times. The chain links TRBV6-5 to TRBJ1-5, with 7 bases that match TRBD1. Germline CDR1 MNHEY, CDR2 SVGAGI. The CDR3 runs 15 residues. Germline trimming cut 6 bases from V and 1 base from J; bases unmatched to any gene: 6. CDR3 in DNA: TGTGCCAGCAGGATAAAGGGACAGAGCAATCAGCCCCAGCATTTT. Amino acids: CASRIKGQSNQPQHF.

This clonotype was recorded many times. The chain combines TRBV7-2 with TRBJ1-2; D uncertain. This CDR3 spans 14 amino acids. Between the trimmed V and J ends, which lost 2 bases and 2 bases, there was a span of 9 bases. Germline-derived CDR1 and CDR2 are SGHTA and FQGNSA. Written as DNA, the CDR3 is TGTGCCAGCAGCTTATTCGACGGCAACTATGGCTACACCTTC. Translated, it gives CASSLFDGNYGYTF.

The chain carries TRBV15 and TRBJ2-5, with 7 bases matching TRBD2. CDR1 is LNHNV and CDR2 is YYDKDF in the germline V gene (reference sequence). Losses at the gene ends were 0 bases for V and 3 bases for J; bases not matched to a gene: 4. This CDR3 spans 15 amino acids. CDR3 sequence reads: CATSRETGREETQYF. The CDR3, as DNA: TGTGCCACCAGCAGAGAGACGGGGAGGGAAGAGACCCAGTACTTC.